One sample yielded the 32 T cell receptor beta chains listed below, sequenced in a study of blood T cell repertoires in COVID-19 (TCRdb year 2020). The receptor library was made with the immunoSEQ multiplex PCR assay. The immuneACCESS repertoire file appears here via TCRdb, limited to in-frame rearrangements. These files lack a portion of the clones; in checked studies, under half of the deficit traces to unresolved V genes, and the cause of the others is not known. A total of around 77,000 clones appear in this sample, approximately 85% of them only once. Approximately 5.5% of the sample lies in the top ten. Sequencing was carried out using peripheral blood. The source of these receptors is a man older than 75 with acute or convalescent COVID-19.

CDR3 protein: CASSYSFTVRLAGVTNGELFF. The CDR3, as DNA: TGTGCCAGCAGTTACTCTTTCACCGTAAGACTAGCGGGGGTAACGAACGGGGAGCTGTTTTTT. This chain uses TRBV6-2 or TRBV6-3 with TRBJ2-2; 12 bases fit TRBD2. Germline V lookup: CDR1 MNHEY, CDR2 SVGEGT. The CDR3 runs to 21 residues. Trimming took 0 bases from V and 7 from J; bases not matched to a gene: 18.

This clone was found a few times. The chain couples TRBV5-1 to TRBJ2-5; D possibly corresponds to TRBD2 (6 bases). V was pared by 1 base and J by 4 bases, with 14 bases between. There are 15 residues in the CDR3. The germline V gene has CDR1 SGHRS and CDR2 YFSETQ. In DNA, the CDR3 is TGCGCCAGCAGCTTGTGGGAGGAGGTTAGAGAGACCCAGTACTTC. Residues: CASSLWEEVRETQYF.

This clone appeared a few times. The V and J genes are TRBV27 and TRBJ1-1; 10 nucleotides align to TRBD1. The V segment lost 0 bases and the J segment 1 base; nucleotides outside the gene matches: 5. Germline-derived CDR1 and CDR2 are MNHEY and SMNVEV (reference sequence). This CDR3 has 17 residues. The CDR3 reads CASSLSGTGDWNTEAFF. The CDR3 DNA is TGTGCCAGCAGTTTATCGGGGACAGGGGATTGGAACACTGAAGCTTTCTTT.

The chain recombines TRBV19 with TRBJ2-1; the D is unclear. Germline CDR1 and CDR2: LNHDA and SQIVND (reference sequence). The CDR3 contains 16 residues. Trimming left V 7 bases short and J 4 bases short, with 20 bases between. CDR3 protein: CASNPTGRILYNEQFF. The CDR3 coding sequence is TGTGCCAGTAACCCCACCGGTCGTATCCTATACAATGAGCAGTTCTTC.

The V and J genes are TRBV5-1 and TRBJ2-7; TRBD2 matches 7 bases. The CDR3 runs 15 residues. Trimming at V came to 4 bases and at J to 2 bases, leaving 9 bases not matched to a gene. Per germline, CDR1 SGHRS and CDR2 YFSETQ. The CDR3 region is CASSTSGTKAYEQYF. Here the CDR3 DNA reads TGCGCCAGCAGCACCTCCGGGACTAAAGCCTACGAGCAGTACTTC.

The CDR3 sequence: CASSPPGQGNNEQFF. As DNA, the CDR3 is TGTGCCAGCAGTCCCCCTGGACAGGGTAACAATGAGCAGTTCTTC. The gene calls are TRBV27 and TRBJ2-1; 8 nucleotides align to TRBD1. The germline gives CDR1 MNHEY, CDR2 SMNVEV (reference sequence). The length of the CDR3 is 15 residues. Germline trimming cut 5 bases from V and 5 bases from J; bases unmatched to any gene: 8.

The V call is TRBV28, the J call TRBJ1-2; the D is unclear. The CDR3 sequence is 14 residues long. Germline V gene data show CDR1 as MDHEN and CDR2 as SYDVKM. Trimming shortened V by 7 bases and J by 5 bases, and 17 bases separated the two germline ends. This CDR3 is CASTSYGVGYGYTF. The CDR3 DNA sequence: TGTGCCAGCACCTCCTACGGGGTCGGATATGGCTACACCTTC.

The V gene is TRBV6-5, the J gene TRBJ2-7; D ambiguous. Germline CDR1 and CDR2: MNHEY and SVGAGI. The CDR3 loop spans 13 amino acids. Between the trimmed V and J ends, which lost 7 bases and 0 bases, there was a span of 10 bases. Here the CDR3 reads CASTRFGSYEQYF. The CDR3 nucleotides are TGTGCCAGCACCAGGTTTGGCTCCTACGAGCAGTACTTC.

This chain connects TRBV29-1 to TRBJ2-7; 11 bases agree with TRBD1. The length of the CDR3 is 15 residues. Losses at the gene ends were 8 bases for V and 1 base for J; bases not matched to a gene: 10. Looked up from germline, CDR1 is SQVTM and CDR2 is ANQGSEA. In DNA, the CDR3 is TGCAGCCTCAAAACCGGGACAGGGGGATCCTACGAGCAGTACTTC. Encoded protein: CSLKTGTGGSYEQYF.

The V and J genes are TRBV4-3 and TRBJ1-1, with 7 bases aligning to TRBD1. CDR3 length: 15 amino acids. The junction had 6 bases not matched to a gene; V was cut back by 1 base and J by 4 bases. Germline assignment: CDR1 LGHNA and CDR2 YSLEER. The CDR3 loop reads CASSQGRQGFTEAFF. The CDR3 DNA reads as TGCGCCAGCAGCCAAGGACGACAGGGCTTCACTGAAGCTTTCTTT.

The V gene is TRBV6-5, the J gene TRBJ2-1; 7 nucleotides align to TRBD1. The germline V gene encodes CDR1 MNHEY and CDR2 SVGAGI. The CDR3 is 12 residues long. Trimming at V came to 6 bases and at J to 10 bases, leaving 6 bases not matched to a gene. CDR3 DNA sequence: TGTGCCAGCAGCACAGGGGATAGGGAGCAGTTCTTC. Translated, it gives CASSTGDREQFF.

The chain is built from TRBV11-2 and TRBJ2-1, with 9 bases identical to TRBD2. This CDR3 comprises 15 residues. The germline V gene encodes CDR1 SGHAT and CDR2 FQNNGV. Losses at the gene ends were 5 bases for V and 10 bases for J; bases not matched to a gene: 12. The CDR3 here is CASSRVGGRANEQFF. Here the CDR3 DNA reads TGTGCCAGCAGCAGGGTAGGCGGGAGGGCCAACGAGCAGTTCTTC.

The chain combines TRBV30 with TRBJ1-5; D ambiguous. In germline, CDR1 is GTSNPN, CDR2 SVGIG (reference sequence). Trimming left V 1 base short and J 2 bases short, with 15 bases between. CDR3 size: 16 residues. The CDR3 DNA reads TGTGCCTGGAGTGGTTGGGTTCGGGGAGGCAATCAGCCCCAGCATTTT. Translation: CAWSGWVRGGNQPQHF.

The V gene is TRBV18, the J gene TRBJ2-5, with D uncertain. Looked up from germline, CDR1 is KGHSH and CDR2 is LQKENI. The CDR3 is made up of 14 amino acids. V was trimmed by 0 bases and J by 1 base, leaving 6 bases between them. CDR3 residues: CASSPPSPQETQYF. Here the CDR3 DNA reads TGTGCCAGCTCACCACCGTCTCCCCAAGAGACCCAGTACTTC.

This clone has more than one count but fewer than ten. The chain joins TRBV6-4 to TRBJ1-2, with D perhaps TRBD1 (5 bases). The CDR3 sequence is 16 residues long. Trimming took off 2 bases at V and 2 bases at J, with 15 bases between the two ends. Germline CDR1 MRHNA, CDR2 SNTAGT. In DNA form, the CDR3 reads TGTGCCAGCAGTGACGTGTATAGGGGTGACAACTATGGCTACACCTTC. Protein sequence: CASSDVYRGDNYGYTF.

J is TRBJ2-3 and V is TRBV28; no clear D. Germline values: CDR1 MDHEN, CDR2 SYDVKM. V was shortened by 2 bases and J by 6 bases, with 9 bases between the two germline ends. The CDR3 has 13 residues. In DNA form, the CDR3 reads TGTGCCAGCAGTTTAGGCCCGTTGGATACGCAGTATTTT. Protein: CASSLGPLDTQYF. Filled out from reference TRBV28 and TRBJ2-3, the complete variable domain reads DVKVTQSSRYLVKRTGEKVFLECVQDMDHENMFWYRQDPGLGLRLIYFSYDVKMKEKGDIPEGYSVSREKKERFSLILESASTNQTSMYLCASSLGPLDTQYFGPGTRLTVL.

This clone was detected only once. This chain connects TRBV7-9 to TRBJ1-2; 8 positions match TRBD1. The V gene end was trimmed by 3 bases and the J gene end by 7 bases; junction bases not matched to a gene: 4. This CDR3 comprises 13 residues. Germline V gives CDR1 SEHNR, CDR2 FQNEAQ (reference sequence). The CDR3 nucleotides are TGTGCCAGCAGCTTTGACAGGGGAGGTGGCTACACCTTC. Encoded protein: CASSFDRGGGYTF.

As for this clone: One end of the junction varies from germline; a read error may be responsible. The chain employs TRBV18 and TRBJ2-6; weak D call: TRBD1 (6 bases). The CDR3 spans 15 residues. CDR1 and CDR2 (germline): KGHSH, LQKENI. The CDR3 sequence: CATSGESSGANVLTF. CDR3 coding DNA: TGTGCCACCTCAGGGGAGAGCTCTGGGGCCAACGTCCTGACTTTC.

The genes are TRBV29-1 and TRBJ2-7; D may be TRBD1 (5 bases). Trimming removed 6 bases from V and 0 bases from J, with 9 bases in between. The CDR3 sequence is 12 residues long. CDR1 and CDR2 from the germline V gene are SQVTM and ANQGSEA. The CDR3 coding sequence is TGCAGCGTCTCAGACAGCTCCTACGAGCAGTACTTC. Translating it yields CSVSDSSYEQYF.

The V gene is TRBV7-9, the J gene TRBJ2-5; possible D gene TRBD2, 6 bases. CDR3 length: 16 amino acids. Looked up from germline, CDR1 is SEHNR and CDR2 is FQNEAQ (reference sequence). The V gene lost 1 base and the J gene lost 7 bases, with 19 bases spanning the gap. CDR3 sequence: CASSLGEAGQRGTQYF. As DNA, the CDR3 is TGTGCCAGCAGCTTAGGGGAGGCAGGCCAAAGGGGGACCCAGTACTTC.

This chain uses TRBV2 with TRBJ2-3; 9 nucleotides match TRBD1. The CDR3 length is 15 residues. The V segment lost 2 bases and the J segment 5 bases; nucleotides outside the gene matches: 5. Germline assignment: CDR1 SNHLY and CDR2 FYNNEI. Written as DNA, the CDR3 is TGTGCCAGCAGTGAAAACAGGGGGCAAGGAGATACGCAGTATTTT. It translates to CASSENRGQGDTQYF.

This rearrangement joins TRBV6-4 to TRBJ1-1; TRBD1 matches 8 bases. J was trimmed by 5 bases and V by 6 bases; bases with no gene match: 5. The CDR3 sequence is 13 residues long. The germline CDR1 and CDR2 sequences are MRHNA and SNTAGT. CDR3 sequence (DNA): TGTGCCAGCAGCTTGACAGGGGTAACTGAAGCTTTCTTT. This sequence encodes CASSLTGVTEAFF.

V and J are TRBV28 and TRBJ2-7; 7 bases are shared with TRBD1. Germline V gene data show CDR1 as MDHEN and CDR2 as SYDVKM. Trimming took 5 bases from V and 2 from J; bases not matched to a gene: 12. The CDR3 has 16 residues. The CDR3 sequence is CASSPFPGTAAYEQYF. The CDR3 DNA is TGTGCCAGCAGTCCGTTCCCCGGGACAGCTGCCTACGAGCAGTACTTC.

As regards this clone: At one end the junction does not follow the germline gene, possibly because of a read error. V is TRBV5-1 and J is TRBJ2-1, with 10 bases aligning to TRBD2. CDR1 is SGHRS, CDR2 YFSETQ, per germline. CDR3 length: 14 residues. The CDR3 DNA sequence: TGCGCCACCAGCCAGCGGGGGGGTTCGAATGAGCAGTTCTTC. Translation: CATSQRGGSNEQFF.

The chain couples TRBV5-1 to TRBJ1-1; D unclear. Germline V gene lookup returns CDR1 SGHRS and CDR2 YFSETQ. The CDR3 extends over 15 amino acids. V dropped 2 bases and J dropped 2 bases, with 13 bases sitting between them. DNA of the CDR3: TGCGCCAGCAGCTTAACTGTTCAGGAAAACACTGAAGCTTTCTTT. Protein product: CASSLTVQENTEAFF.

V usage is TRBV10-3 and J usage is TRBJ2-1; 8 bases are a match to TRBD2. The V gene end was trimmed by 6 bases and the J gene end by 7 bases; junction bases not matched to a gene: 8. The CDR3 has 14 amino acids. The V gene's germline CDR1 is ENHRY and CDR2 SYGVKD. CDR3 sequence (DNA): TGTGCCATCAGCCTAGCGGGCCGAATTAATGAGCAGTTCTTC. It specifies CAISLAGRINEQFF.

This clone appeared a single time. The rearrangement uses TRBV12-3 or TRBV12-4 and TRBJ2-7, with a tentative D call TRBD1 (6 bases). The CDR3 is made up of 13 amino acids. Trimming took 6 bases from V and 1 from J, leaving 10 bases between them. The DNA for the CDR3 is TGTGCCAGCAGACAGGGAGTTTCCTACGAGCAGTACTTC. It codes for CASRQGVSYEQYF.

The chain uses TRBV20-1 and TRBJ2-7; 8 bases line up with TRBD2. V was pared by 5 bases and J by 0 bases, with 6 bases of the junction left unmatched. The germline CDR1 and CDR2 sequences are DFQATT and SNEGSKA (reference sequence). This CDR3 spans 14 amino acids. CDR3 in DNA: TGCAGTGCTCGTGGACTAGCCCCCTCCTACGAGCAGTACTTC. Residues: CSARGLAPSYEQYF.

J is TRBJ2-5 and V is TRBV3-1 (or the pseudogene TRBV3-2); 7 bases map to TRBD2. Germline loops: CDR1 LGHDT, CDR2 YNNKEL (reference sequence). After removal of 3 bases from V and 5 bases from J, the junction contained 6 bases not matched to a gene. There are 14 residues in the CDR3. The chain's CDR3 is CASSQGGEGETQYF. The DNA for the CDR3 is TGTGCCAGCAGCCAGGGGGGGGAAGGGGAGACCCAGTACTTC.

The chain uses TRBV2 and TRBJ2-5; 13 nucleotides match TRBD2. With V trimmed by 4 bases and J by 2 bases, 1 base remained unmatched. The CDR3 totals 15 residues. In germline, CDR1 is SNHLY, CDR2 FYNNEI. CDR3 residues: CASSVTSGGQETQYF. The CDR3, as DNA: TGTGCCAGCAGTGTGACTAGCGGGGGGCAAGAGACCCAGTACTTC.

V is TRBV18 and J is TRBJ2-3; the D gene is possibly TRBD2 (6 bases). Germline V gene data show CDR1 as KGHSH and CDR2 as LQKENI. The CDR3 totals 14 residues. Between the trimmed V and J ends, which lost 6 bases and 3 bases, there was a span of 13 bases. The CDR3 nucleotides read TGTGCCAGCTCGGCCAGGGACTCGACAGATACGCAGTATTTT. This encodes CASSARDSTDTQYF.

This chain joins TRBV6-5 and TRBJ1-1, with TRBD1 matching 7 bases. This CDR3 spans 15 amino acids. After removal of 6 bases from V and 0 bases from J, the junction contained 7 bases not matched to a gene. Germline CDR1 and CDR2: MNHEY and SVGAGI. The CDR3 DNA sequence: TGTGCCAGCAGCCTGACGACAGGGATGAACACTGAAGCTTTCTTT. Translated, it gives CASSLTTGMNTEAFF.